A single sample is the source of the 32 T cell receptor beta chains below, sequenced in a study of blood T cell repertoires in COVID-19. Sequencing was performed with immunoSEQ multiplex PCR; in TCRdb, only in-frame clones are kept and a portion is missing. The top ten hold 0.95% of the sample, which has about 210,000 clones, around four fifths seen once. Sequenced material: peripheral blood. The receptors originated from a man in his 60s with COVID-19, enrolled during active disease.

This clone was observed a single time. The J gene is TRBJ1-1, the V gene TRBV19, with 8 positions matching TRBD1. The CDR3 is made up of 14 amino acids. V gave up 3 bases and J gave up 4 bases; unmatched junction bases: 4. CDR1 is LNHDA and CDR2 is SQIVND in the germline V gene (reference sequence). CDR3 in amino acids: CASSMSRGPTEAFF. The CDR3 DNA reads TGTGCCAGTAGTATGAGCAGGGGGCCCACTGAAGCTTTCTTT.

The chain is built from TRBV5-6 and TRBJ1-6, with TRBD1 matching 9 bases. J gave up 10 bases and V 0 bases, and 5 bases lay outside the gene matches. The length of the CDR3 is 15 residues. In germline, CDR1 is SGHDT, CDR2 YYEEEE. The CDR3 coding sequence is TGTGCCAGCAGCTTGGGGGGACAGGGAGTCTCACCCCTCCACTTT. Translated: CASSLGGQGVSPLHF. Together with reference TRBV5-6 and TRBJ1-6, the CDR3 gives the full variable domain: DAGVTQSPTHLIKTRGQQVTLRCSPKSGHDTVSWYQQALGQGPQFIFQYYEEEERQRGNFPDRFSGHQFPNYSSELNVNALLLGDSALYLCASSLGGQGVSPLHFGNGTRLTVT.

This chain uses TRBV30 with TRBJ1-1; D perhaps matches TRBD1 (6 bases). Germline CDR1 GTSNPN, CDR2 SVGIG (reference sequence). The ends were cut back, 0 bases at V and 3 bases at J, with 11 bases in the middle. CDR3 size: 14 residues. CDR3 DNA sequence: TGTGCCTGGAGTGTACAGGGAGGGGACACTGAAGCTTTCTTT. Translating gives CAWSVQGGDTEAFF.

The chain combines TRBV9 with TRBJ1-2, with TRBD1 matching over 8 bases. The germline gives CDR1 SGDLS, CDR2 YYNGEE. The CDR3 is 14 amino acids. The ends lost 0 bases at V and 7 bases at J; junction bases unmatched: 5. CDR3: CASSVGRGHFGYTF. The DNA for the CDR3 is TGTGCCAGCAGCGTAGGCAGGGGGCATTTTGGCTACACCTTC.

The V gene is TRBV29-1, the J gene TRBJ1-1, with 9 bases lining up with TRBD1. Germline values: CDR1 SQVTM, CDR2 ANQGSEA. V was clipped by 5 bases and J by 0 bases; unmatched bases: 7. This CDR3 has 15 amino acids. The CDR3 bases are TGCAGCGTTCCCGGACAGGGGCAAATGAACACTGAAGCTTTCTTT. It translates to CSVPGQGQMNTEAFF.

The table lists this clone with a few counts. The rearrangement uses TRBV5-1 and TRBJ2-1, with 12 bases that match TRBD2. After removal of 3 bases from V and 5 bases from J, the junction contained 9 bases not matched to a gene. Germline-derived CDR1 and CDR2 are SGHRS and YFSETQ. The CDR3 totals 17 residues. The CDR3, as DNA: TGCGCCAGCAGCTCGTCGACTAGCGGGAGATGGCACAATGAGCAGTTCTTC. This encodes CASSSSTSGRWHNEQFF.

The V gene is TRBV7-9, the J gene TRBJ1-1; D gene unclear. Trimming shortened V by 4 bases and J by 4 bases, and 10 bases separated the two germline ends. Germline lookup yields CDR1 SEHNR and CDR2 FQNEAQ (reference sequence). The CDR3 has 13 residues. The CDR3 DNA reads TGTGCCAGCAGCTCCGTGGCTGGCACTGAAGCTTTCTTT. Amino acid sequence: CASSSVAGTEAFF.

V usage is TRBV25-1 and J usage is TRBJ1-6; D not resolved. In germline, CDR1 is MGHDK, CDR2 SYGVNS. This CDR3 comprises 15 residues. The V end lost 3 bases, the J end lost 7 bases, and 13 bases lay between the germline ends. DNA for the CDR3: TGTGCCAGCAGTGATTGGGAGCAGAGGAATTCACCCCTCCACTTT. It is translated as CASSDWEQRNSPLHF.

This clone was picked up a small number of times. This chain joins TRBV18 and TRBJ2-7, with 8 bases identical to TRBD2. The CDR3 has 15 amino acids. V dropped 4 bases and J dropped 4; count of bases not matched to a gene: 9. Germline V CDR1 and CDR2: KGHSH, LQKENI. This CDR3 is CASSLGGGLPYEQYF. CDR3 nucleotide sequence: TGTGCCAGCTCACTCGGGGGGGGACTTCCGTACGAGCAGTACTTC. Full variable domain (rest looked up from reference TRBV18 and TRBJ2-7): NAGVMQNPRHLVRRRGQEARLRCSPMKGHSHVYWYRQLPEEGLKFMVYLQKENIIDESGMPKERFSAEFPKEGPSILRIQQVVRGDSAAYFCASSLGGGLPYEQYFGPGTRLTVT.

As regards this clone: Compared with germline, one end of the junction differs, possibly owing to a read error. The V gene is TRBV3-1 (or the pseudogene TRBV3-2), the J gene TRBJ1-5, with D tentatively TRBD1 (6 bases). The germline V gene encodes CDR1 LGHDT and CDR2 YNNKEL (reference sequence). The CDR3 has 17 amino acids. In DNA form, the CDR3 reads TGTGCCAGCAGGCAAGGGATGGGGGACACAAGCAATCAGCCCCAGCATTTT. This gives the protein CASRQGMGDTSNQPQHF.

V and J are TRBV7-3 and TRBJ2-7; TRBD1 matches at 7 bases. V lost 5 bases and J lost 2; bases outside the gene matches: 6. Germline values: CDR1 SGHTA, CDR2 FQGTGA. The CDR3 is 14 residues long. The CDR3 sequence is CASSLDRAAYEQYF. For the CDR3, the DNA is TGTGCCAGCAGCCTCGACAGGGCCGCCTACGAGCAGTACTTC.

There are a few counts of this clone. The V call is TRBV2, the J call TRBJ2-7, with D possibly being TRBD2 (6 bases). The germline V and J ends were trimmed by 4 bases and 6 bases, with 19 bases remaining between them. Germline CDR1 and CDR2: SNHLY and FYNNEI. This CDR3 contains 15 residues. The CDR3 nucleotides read TGTGCCAGCAGTGGGGTGGCGGGAACTCGTGGCGAGCAGTACTTC. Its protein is CASSGVAGTRGEQYF. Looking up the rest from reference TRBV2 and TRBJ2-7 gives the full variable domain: EPEVTQTPSHQVTQMGQEVILRCVPISNHLYFYWYRQILGQKVEFLVSFYNNEISEKSEIFDDQFSVERPDGSNFTLKIRSTKLEDSAMYFCASSGVAGTRGEQYFGPGTRLTVT.

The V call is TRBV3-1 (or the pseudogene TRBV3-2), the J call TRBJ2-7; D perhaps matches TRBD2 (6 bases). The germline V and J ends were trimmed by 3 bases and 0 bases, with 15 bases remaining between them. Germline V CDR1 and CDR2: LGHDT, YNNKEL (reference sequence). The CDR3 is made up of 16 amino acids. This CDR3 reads CASSQGSGLSSYEQYF. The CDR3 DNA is TGTGCCAGCAGCCAGGGTAGCGGCCTAAGCTCCTACGAGCAGTACTTC.

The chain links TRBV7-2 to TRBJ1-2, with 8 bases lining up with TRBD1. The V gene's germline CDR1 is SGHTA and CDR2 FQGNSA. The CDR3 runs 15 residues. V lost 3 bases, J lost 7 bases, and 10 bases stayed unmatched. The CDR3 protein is CASSFGGQGRRGYTF. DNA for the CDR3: TGTGCCAGCAGCTTCGGAGGACAGGGCCGTCGTGGCTACACCTTC.

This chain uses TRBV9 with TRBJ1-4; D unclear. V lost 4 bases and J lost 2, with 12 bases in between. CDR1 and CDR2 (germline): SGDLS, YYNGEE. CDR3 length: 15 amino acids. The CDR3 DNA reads TGTGCCAGCAGCCCCCACCCCGGGACTAATGAAAAACTGTTTTTT. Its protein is CASSPHPGTNEKLFF.

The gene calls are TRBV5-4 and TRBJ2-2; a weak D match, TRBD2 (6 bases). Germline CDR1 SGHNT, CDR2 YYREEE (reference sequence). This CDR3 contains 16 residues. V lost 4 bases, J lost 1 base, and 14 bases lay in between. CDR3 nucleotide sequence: TGTGCCAGCAGCGTGCCGGGAGTTCGGAACACCGGGGAGCTGTTTTTT. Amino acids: CASSVPGVRNTGELFF.

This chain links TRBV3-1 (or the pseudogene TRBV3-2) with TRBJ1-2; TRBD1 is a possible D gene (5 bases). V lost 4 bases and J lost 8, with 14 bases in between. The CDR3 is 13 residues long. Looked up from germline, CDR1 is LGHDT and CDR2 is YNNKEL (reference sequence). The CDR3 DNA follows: TGTGCCAGCAGCCCGCCCCACAGGACCGGCTACACCTTC. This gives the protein CASSPPHRTGYTF.

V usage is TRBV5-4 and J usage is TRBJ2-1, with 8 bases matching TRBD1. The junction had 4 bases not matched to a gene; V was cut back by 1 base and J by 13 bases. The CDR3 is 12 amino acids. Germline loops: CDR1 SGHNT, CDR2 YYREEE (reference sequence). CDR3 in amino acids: CASSLPGTGQFF. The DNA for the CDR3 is TGTGCCAGCAGCTTGCCAGGGACAGGCCAGTTCTTC.

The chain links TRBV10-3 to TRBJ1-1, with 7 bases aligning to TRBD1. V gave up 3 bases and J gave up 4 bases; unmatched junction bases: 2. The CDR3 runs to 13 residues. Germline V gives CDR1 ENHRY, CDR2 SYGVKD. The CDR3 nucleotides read TGTGCCATCAGTGAACAGGGGCTCACTGAAGCTTTCTTT. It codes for CAISEQGLTEAFF.

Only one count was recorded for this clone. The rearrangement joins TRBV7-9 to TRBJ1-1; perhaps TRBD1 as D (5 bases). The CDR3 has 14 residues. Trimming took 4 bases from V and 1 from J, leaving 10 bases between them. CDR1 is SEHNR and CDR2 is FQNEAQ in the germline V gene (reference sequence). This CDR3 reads CASSYGGANTEAFF. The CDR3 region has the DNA TGTGCCAGCAGCTACGGCGGGGCGAACACTGAAGCTTTCTTT.

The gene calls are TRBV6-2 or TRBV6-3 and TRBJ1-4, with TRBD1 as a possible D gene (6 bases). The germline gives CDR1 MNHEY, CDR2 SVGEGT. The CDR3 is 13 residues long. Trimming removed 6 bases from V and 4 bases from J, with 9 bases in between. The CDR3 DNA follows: TGTGCCAGCAGCGCAGGGGTTAATGAAAAACTGTTTTTT. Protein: CASSAGVNEKLFF.

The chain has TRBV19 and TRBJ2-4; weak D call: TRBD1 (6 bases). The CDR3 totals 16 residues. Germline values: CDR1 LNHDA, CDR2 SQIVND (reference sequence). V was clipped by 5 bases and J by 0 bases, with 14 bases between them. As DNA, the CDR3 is TGTGCCAGTAGTCTAAGGACAGCTCTAGCCAAAAACATTCAGTACTTC. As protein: CASSLRTALAKNIQYF. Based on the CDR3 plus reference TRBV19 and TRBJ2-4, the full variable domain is DGGITQSPKYLFRKEGQNVTLSCEQNLNHDAMYWYRQDPGQGLRLIYYSQIVNDFQKGDIAEGYSVSREKKESFPLTVTSAQKNPTAFYLCASSLRTALAKNIQYFGAGTRLSVL.

This CDR3 reads CASSVGGTGSSYEQYF. CDR3 in DNA: TGTGCCAGCAGCGTAGGTGGGACAGGCAGCTCCTACGAGCAGTACTTC. This chain links TRBV9 with TRBJ2-7, with 8 positions matching TRBD1. The CDR3 is 16 residues long. The J segment lost 0 bases and the V segment lost 0 bases, leaving 5 bases of the junction unmatched. Germline CDR1 and CDR2: SGDLS and YYNGEE.

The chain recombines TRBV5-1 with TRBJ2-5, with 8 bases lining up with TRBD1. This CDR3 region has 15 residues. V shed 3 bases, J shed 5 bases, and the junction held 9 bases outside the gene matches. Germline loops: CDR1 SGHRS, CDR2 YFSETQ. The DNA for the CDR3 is TGCGCCAGCAGCTCCAACAGGGGGAGCGAGGAGACCCAGTACTTC. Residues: CASSSNRGSEETQYF. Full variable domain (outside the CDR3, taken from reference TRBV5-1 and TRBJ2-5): KAGVTQTPRYLIKTRGQQVTLSCSPISGHRSVSWYQQTPGQGLQFLFEYFSETQRNKGNFPGRFSGRQFSNSRSEMNVSTLELGDSALYLCASSSNRGSEETQYFGPGTRLLVL.

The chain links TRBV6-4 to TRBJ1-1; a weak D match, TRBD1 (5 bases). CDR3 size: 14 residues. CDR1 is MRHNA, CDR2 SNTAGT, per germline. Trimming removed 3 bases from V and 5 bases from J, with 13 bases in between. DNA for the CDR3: TGTGCCAGCAGTGAAGAGGCAGGGCTAACTGAAGCTTTCTTT. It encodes CASSEEAGLTEAFF.

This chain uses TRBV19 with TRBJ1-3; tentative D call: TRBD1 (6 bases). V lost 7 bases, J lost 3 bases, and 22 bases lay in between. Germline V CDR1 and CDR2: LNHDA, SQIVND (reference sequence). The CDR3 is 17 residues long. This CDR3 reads CASNLRWQGKGGNTIYF. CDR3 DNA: TGTGCCAGTAATTTAAGGTGGCAGGGGAAGGGTGGAAACACCATATATTTT.

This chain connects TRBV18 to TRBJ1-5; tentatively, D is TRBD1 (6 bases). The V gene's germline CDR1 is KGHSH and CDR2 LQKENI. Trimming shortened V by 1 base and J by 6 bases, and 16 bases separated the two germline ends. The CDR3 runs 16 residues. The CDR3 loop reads CASSPLGQTGVQPQHF. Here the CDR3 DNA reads TGTGCCAGCTCACCACTCGGACAGACGGGTGTTCAGCCCCAGCATTTT.

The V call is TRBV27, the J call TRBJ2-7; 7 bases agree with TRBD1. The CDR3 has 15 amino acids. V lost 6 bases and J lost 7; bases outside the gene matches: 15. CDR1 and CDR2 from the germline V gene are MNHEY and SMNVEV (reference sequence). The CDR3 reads CASRSGGLKLGEQYF. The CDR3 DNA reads TGTGCCAGCAGGTCAGGGGGTCTGAAGTTGGGAGAGCAGTACTTC.

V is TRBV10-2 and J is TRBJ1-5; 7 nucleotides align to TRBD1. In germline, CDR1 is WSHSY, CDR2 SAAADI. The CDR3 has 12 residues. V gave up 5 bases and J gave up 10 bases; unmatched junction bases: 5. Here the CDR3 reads CASSSPGGPQHF. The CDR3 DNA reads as TGCGCCAGCAGTTCACCAGGGGGTCCCCAGCATTTT.

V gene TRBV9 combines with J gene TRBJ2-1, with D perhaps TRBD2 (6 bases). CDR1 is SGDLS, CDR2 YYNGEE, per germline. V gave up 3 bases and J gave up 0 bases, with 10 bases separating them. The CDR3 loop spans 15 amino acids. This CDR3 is CASSASVFSYNEQFF. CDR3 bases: TGTGCCAGCAGCGCTAGCGTATTCTCCTACAATGAGCAGTTCTTC.

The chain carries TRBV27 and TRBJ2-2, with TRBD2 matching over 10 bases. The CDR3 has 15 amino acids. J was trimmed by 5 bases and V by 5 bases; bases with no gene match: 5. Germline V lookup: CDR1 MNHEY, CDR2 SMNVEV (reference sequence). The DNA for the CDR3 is TGTGCCAGCAGTGTAGCGGGAGGAGGAACCGGGGAGCTGTTTTTT. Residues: CASSVAGGGTGELFF.

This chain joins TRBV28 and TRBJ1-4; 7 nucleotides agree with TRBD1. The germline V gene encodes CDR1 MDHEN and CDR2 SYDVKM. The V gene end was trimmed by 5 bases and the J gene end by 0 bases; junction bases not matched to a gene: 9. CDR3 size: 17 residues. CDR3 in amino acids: CASSHPGTATTNEKLFF. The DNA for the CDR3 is TGTGCCAGCAGTCACCCCGGGACAGCCACAACTAATGAAAAACTGTTTTTT.